The clone carrying this TCR beta chain was recorded a few times. In the original workflow: Scientists estimated how many nucleated cells there were by amplifying reference gene primers. Sequencing used immunoSEQ multiplex PCR; TCRdb keeps in-frame clones, though not all of them. V, J and clone size reflect that table, while D and trimming were determined from the DNA. This table holds around 110,000 clones, roughly 85% found once. This sample is drawn from a study of blood T cell repertoires in COVID-19. Whole-study context: Samples taken during acute and convalescent COVID-19 were collected in the United States, Italy and Spain. The cDNA or gDNA used as material had been derived from T cells, B-cell-depleted T cells, or PBMCs.

CDR1 is SGHTA and CDR2 is FQGTGA in the germline V gene. Trimming took 5 bases from V and 0 from J, leaving 10 bases between them. The CDR3 loop spans 14 amino acids. The receptor was derived from a man aged 25 to 40 with acute or convalescent COVID-19. Material for sequencing was peripheral blood. The chain recombines TRBV7-3 with TRBJ1-1; D gene ambiguous. This CDR3 reads CASSLLGVNTEAFF. The CDR3 coding sequence is TGTGCCAGCAGCCTTTTGGGAGTGAACACTGAAGCTTTCTTT.